These 12 T cell receptor beta chains came from one sample sequenced in a study of identical twins. MiXCR, run by TCRdb on the 5' RACE reads, gives a single entry per CDR3 protein. The sample yields approximately 1.8 million distinct CDR3 sequences, about 32% seen once. The sample comprised cord blood. The receptor source for this set is a newborn girl in good health.

The chain uses TRBV20-1 and TRBJ1-4; tentatively, D is TRBD1 (5 bases). CDR3 length: 13 residues. Germline CDR1 DFQATT, CDR2 SNEGSKA (reference sequence). The germline V and J ends were trimmed by 3 bases and 8 bases, with 13 bases remaining between them. The CDR3 loop reads CSASVQGLEKLFF. CDR3 DNA sequence: TGCAGTGCTAGCGTGCAGGGTTTGGAAAAACTGTTTTTT.

This clonotype has more than one count but fewer than ten. The V call is TRBV28, the J call TRBJ2-5, with 11 nucleotides matching TRBD2. CDR1 MDHEN and CDR2 SYDVKM come from the germline V gene. Losses at the gene ends were 5 bases for V and 6 bases for J; bases not matched to a gene: 14. The CDR3 length is 17 residues. The CDR3 spells CASSPRSSGRPVKTQYF. CDR3 coding DNA: TGTGCCAGCAGTCCACGATCTAGCGGGAGGCCCGTGAAGACCCAGTACTTC.

This chain uses TRBV25-1 with TRBJ2-1; D unresolved. Germline CDR1 and CDR2: MGHDK and SYGVNS. Trimming left V 1 base short and J 3 bases short, with 10 bases between. The CDR3 sequence is 15 residues long. CDR3: CASSEWRSSYNEQFF. CDR3 coding DNA: TGTGCCAGCAGTGAATGGCGAAGTAGCTACAATGAGCAGTTCTTC.

In this sample, this clonotype turned up a few times. The chain joins TRBV2 to TRBJ1-1, with D maybe TRBD1 (5 bases). This CDR3 spans 13 amino acids. The ends were cut back, 6 bases at V and 5 bases at J, with 13 bases in the middle. Germline-derived CDR1 and CDR2 are SNHLY and FYNNEI. CDR3 sequence reads: CASSGGAGTEAFF. CDR3 DNA: TGTGCCAGCAGCGGAGGGGCGGGTACTGAAGCTTTCTTT.

This clonotype has a count of ten or more. At one end the junction does not follow the germline gene, possibly because of a read error. The chain has TRBV5-1 and TRBJ2-3; D remains unclear. The CDR3 covers 14 residues. Looked up from germline, CDR1 is SGHRS and CDR2 is YFSETQ. CDR3 DNA sequence: TGTGCCAGCAGCTTAGCAGAGCTCACAGATACGCAGTATTTT. Translated, it gives CASSLAELTDTQYF.

This clonotype was detected a few times. The rearrangement joins TRBV12-3 or TRBV12-4 to TRBJ2-5; 9 bases line up with TRBD2. Trimming at V came to 5 bases and at J to 2 bases, leaving 6 bases not matched to a gene. CDR3 size: 15 residues. For the CDR3, the DNA is TGTGCCAGCAGTGCCGGGACTAGCTCACAAGAGACCCAGTACTTC. Protein sequence: CASSAGTSSQETQYF.

The rearrangement joins TRBV6-1 to TRBJ1-2; D gene unclear. The CDR3 runs 13 residues. The germline CDR1 and CDR2 sequences are MNHNS and SASEGT. The germline V and J ends were trimmed by 0 bases and 3 bases, with 5 bases remaining between them. The chain's CDR3 is CASSEANYYGYTF. The CDR3 coding sequence is TGTGCCAGCAGTGAAGCGAATTACTATGGCTACACCTTC.

This clonotype was observed a single time. J is TRBJ2-3 and V is TRBV28, with 10 bases matching TRBD1. The CDR3 is 19 residues long. CDR1 and CDR2 (germline): MDHEN, SYDVKM. The trim removed 4 bases at V and 5 bases at J, leaving 18 bases unmatched. CDR3 region: CASSYPIYRRQGAEDTQYF. In DNA form, the CDR3 reads TGTGCCAGCAGTTACCCTATTTACAGACGACAGGGGGCAGAAGATACGCAGTATTTT.

This clonotype was picked up many times. The gene calls are TRBV25-1 and TRBJ2-5; D is unclear. V shed 1 base and J shed 2 bases, with 8 bases lying between them. The CDR3 sequence is 14 residues long. Germline V gene lookup returns CDR1 MGHDK and CDR2 SYGVNS. The CDR3 nucleotides read TGTGCCAGCAGTGAATCTCGCTTACAAGAGACCCAGTACTTC. Protein sequence: CASSESRLQETQYF.

In this sample, this clonotype turned up a few times. The J gene is TRBJ1-4, the V gene TRBV12-3 or TRBV12-4; D might be TRBD1 (5 bases). Trimming cost V 7 bases and J 0 bases, with 12 bases left between them. This CDR3 has 15 residues. The CDR3 loop is CASKRQLSTNEKLFF. In DNA, the CDR3 is TGTGCCAGCAAACGACAGTTATCAACTAATGAAAAACTGTTTTTT.

The chain couples TRBV6-5 to TRBJ1-1; 8 bases match TRBD1. Trimming at V came to 0 bases and at J to 1 base, leaving 7 bases not matched to a gene. The CDR3 is 17 residues long. CDR1 MNHEY and CDR2 SVGAGI come from the germline V gene. The chain's CDR3 is CASSYSRRTGKNTEAFF. CDR3 DNA: TGTGCCAGCAGTTACTCGCGCAGGACAGGGAAGAACACTGAAGCTTTCTTT.

For this clonotype: A much larger clonotype is one base distant, so this may be a read error. J is TRBJ2-5 and V is TRBV29-1; D uncertain. CDR3 size: 14 residues. CDR1 and CDR2 from the germline V gene are SQVTM and ANQGSEA. The CDR3 DNA reads TGCGGCGTTAACAAGAGGCGGTTCCAAGAGACCCAGTACTTC. Amino acids: CGVNKRRFQETQYF.